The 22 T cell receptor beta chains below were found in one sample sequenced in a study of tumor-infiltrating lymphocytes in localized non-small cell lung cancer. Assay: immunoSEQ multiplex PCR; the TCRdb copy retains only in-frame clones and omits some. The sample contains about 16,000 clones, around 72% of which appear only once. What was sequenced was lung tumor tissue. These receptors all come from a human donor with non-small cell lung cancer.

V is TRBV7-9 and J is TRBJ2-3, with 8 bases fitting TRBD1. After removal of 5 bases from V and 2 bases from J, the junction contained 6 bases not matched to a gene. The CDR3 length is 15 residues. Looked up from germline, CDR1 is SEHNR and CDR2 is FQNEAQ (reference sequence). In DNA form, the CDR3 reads TGTGCCAGCAGCCGAGGACAGGGTGACACAGATACGCAGTATTTT. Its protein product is CASSRGQGDTDTQYF.

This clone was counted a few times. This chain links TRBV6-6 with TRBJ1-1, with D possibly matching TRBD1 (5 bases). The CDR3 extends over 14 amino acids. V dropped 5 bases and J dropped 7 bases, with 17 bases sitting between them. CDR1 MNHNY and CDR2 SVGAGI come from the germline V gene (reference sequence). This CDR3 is CASSPRRGPIEAFF. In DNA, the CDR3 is TGTGCCAGCAGTCCCCGGAGGGGCCCCATTGAAGCTTTCTTT.

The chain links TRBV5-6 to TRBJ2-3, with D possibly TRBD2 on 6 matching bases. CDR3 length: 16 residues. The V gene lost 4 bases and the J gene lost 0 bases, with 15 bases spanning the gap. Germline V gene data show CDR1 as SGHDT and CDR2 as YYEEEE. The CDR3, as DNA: TGTGCCAGCAGCCTGCGGACTATAACTAGCACAGATACGCAGTATTTT. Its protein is CASSLRTITSTDTQYF.

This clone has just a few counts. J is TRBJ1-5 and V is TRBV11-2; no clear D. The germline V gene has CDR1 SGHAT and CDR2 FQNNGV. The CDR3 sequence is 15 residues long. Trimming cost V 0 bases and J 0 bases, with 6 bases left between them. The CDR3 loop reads CASSLEGSSNQPQHF. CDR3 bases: TGTGCCAGCAGCTTAGAGGGCAGTAGCAATCAGCCCCAGCATTTT.

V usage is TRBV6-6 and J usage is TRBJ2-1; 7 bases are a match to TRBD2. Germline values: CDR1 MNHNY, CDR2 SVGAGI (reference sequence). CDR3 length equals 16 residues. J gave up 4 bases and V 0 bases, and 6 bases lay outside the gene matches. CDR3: CASSYSTSGVYNEQFF. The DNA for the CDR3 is TGTGCCAGCAGTTACTCGACCAGCGGGGTTTACAATGAGCAGTTCTTC.

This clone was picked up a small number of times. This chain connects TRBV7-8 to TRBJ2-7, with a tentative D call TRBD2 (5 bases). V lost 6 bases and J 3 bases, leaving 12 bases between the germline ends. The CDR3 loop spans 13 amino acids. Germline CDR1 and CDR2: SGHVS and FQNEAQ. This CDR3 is CASRPTADYEQYF. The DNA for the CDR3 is TGTGCCAGCAGGCCTACAGCGGACTACGAGCAGTACTTC. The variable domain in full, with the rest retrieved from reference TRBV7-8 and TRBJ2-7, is GAGVSQSPRYKVAKRGQDVALRCDPISGHVSLFWYQQALGQGPEFLTYFQNEAQLDKSGLPSDRFFAERPEGSVSTLKIQRTQQEDSAVYLCASRPTADYEQYFGPGTRLTVT.

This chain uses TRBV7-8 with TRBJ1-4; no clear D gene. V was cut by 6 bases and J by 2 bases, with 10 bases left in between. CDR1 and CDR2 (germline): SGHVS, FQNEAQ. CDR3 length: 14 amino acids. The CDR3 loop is CASSAINTNEKLFF. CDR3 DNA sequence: TGTGCCAGCAGTGCCATTAACACTAATGAAAAACTGTTTTTT.

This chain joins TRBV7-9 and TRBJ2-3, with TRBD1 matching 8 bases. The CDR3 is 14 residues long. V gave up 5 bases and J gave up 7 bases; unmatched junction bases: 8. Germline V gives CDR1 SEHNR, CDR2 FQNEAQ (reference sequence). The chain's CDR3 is CASSVPGGGNTQYF. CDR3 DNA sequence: TGTGCCAGCAGCGTACCAGGGGGCGGGAATACGCAGTATTTT.

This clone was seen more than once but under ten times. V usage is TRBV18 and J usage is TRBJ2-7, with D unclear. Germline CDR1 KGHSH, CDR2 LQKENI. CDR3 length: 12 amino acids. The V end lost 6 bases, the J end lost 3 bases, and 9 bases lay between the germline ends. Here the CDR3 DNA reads TGTGCCAGCTCTCCAAGTATCTACGAGCAGTACTTC. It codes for CASSPSIYEQYF.

CDR3 in amino acids: CASSLGGGRRSRTDTQYF. In DNA, the CDR3 is TGTGCCAGCAGCCTTGGGGGGGGCCGGAGGAGTAGGACAGATACGCAGTATTTT. The chain carries TRBV5-4 and TRBJ2-3; D may be TRBD2 (7 bases). Germline V gene data show CDR1 as SGHNT and CDR2 as YYREEE (reference sequence). CDR3 length equals 18 residues. The V end was cut by 4 bases, the J end by 3 bases, with 24 bases between.

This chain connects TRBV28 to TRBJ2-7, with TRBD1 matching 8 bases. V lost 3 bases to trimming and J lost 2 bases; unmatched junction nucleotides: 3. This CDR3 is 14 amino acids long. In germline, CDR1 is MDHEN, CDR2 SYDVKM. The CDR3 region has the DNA TGTGCCAGCAGTTTCCAGGGGGCCCCCTACGAGCAGTACTTC. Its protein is CASSFQGAPYEQYF.

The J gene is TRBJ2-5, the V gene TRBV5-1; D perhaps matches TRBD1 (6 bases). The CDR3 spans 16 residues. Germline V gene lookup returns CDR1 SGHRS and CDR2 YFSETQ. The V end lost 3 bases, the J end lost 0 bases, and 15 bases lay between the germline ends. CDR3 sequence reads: CASSSGQQTYQETQYF. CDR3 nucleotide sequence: TGCGCCAGCAGCTCCGGACAGCAAACGTACCAAGAGACCCAGTACTTC.

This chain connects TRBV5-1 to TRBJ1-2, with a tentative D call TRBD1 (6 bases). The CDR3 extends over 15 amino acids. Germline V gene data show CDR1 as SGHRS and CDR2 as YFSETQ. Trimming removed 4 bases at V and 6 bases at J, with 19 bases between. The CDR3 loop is CASSPGIQGHDGYTF. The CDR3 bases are TGCGCCAGCAGCCCAGGGATACAGGGTCATGATGGCTACACCTTC. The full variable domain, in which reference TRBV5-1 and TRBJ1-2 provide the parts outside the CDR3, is KAGVTQTPRYLIKTRGQQVTLSCSPISGHRSVSWYQQTPGQGLQFLFEYFSETQRNKGNFPGRFSGRQFSNSRSEMNVSTLELGDSALYLCASSPGIQGHDGYTFGSGTRLTVV.

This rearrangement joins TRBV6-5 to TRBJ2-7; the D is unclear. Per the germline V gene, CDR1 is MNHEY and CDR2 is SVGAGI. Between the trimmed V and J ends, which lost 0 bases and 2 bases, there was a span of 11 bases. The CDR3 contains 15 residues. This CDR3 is CASSYSGRLAYEQYF. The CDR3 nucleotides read TGTGCCAGCAGTTACTCGGGCAGACTTGCCTACGAGCAGTACTTC.

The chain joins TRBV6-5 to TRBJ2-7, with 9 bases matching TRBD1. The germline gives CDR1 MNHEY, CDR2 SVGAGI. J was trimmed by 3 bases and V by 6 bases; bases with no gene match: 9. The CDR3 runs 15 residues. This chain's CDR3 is CASSAQAGQGYEQYF. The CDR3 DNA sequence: TGTGCCAGCAGCGCCCAGGCGGGACAGGGCTACGAGCAGTACTTC.

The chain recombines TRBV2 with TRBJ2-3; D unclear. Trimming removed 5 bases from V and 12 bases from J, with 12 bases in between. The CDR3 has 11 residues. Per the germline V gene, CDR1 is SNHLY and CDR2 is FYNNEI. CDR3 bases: TGTGCCAGCAGTTCGGGCACCACTCAGTATTTT. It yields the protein CASSSGTTQYF.

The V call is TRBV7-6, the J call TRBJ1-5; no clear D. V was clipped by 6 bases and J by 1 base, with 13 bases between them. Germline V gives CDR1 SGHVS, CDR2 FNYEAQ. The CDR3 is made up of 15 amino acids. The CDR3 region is CASRQTEKSNQPQHF. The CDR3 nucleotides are TGTGCCAGCAGACAGACCGAGAAAAGCAATCAGCCCCAGCATTTT. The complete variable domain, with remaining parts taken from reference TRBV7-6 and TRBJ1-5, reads GAGVSQSPRYKVTKRGQDVALRCDPISGHVSLYWYRQALGQGPEFLTYFNYEAQQDKSGLPNDRFSAERPEGSISTLTIQRTEQRDSAMYRCASRQTEKSNQPQHFGDGTRLSIL.

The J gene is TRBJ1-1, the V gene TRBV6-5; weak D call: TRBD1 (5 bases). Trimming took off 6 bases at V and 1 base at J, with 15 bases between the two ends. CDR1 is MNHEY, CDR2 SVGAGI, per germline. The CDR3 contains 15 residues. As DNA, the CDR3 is TGTGCCAGCAGCCCGAGGACACTCAAGAACACTGAAGCTTTCTTT. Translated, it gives CASSPRTLKNTEAFF.

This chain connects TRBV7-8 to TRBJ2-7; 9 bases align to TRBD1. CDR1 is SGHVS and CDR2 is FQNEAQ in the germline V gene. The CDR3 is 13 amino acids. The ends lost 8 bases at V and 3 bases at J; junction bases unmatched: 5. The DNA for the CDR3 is TGTGCCAGCGAGACAGGGGGTGGCTACGAGCAGTACTTC. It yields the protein CASETGGGYEQYF.

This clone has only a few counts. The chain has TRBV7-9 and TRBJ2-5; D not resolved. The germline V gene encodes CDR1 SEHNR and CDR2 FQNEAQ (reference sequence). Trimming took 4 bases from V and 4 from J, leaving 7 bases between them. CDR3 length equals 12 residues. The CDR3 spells CASSYVVETQYF. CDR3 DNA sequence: TGTGCCAGCAGCTACGTCGTAGAGACCCAGTACTTC. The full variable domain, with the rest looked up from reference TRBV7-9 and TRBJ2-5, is DTGVSQNPRHKITKRGQNVTFRCDPISEHNRLYWYRQTLGQGPEFLTYFQNEAQLEKSRLLSDRFSAERPKGSFSTLEIQRTEQGDSAMYLCASSYVVETQYFGPGTRLLVL.

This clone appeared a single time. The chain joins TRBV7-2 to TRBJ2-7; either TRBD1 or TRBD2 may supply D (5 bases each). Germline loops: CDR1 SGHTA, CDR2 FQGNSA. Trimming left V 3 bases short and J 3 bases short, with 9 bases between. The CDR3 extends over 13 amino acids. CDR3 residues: CASSLGPNYEQYF. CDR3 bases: TGTGCCAGCAGCTTGGGACCCAACTACGAGCAGTACTTC.

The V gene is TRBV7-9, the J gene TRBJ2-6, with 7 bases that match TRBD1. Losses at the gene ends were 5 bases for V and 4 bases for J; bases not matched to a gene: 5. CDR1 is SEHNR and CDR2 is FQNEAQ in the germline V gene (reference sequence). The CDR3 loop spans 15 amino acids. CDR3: CASSPTGAGANVLTF. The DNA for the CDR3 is TGTGCCAGCAGCCCTACAGGGGCCGGGGCCAACGTCCTGACTTTC.